Its frequency marks the clone carrying this T cell receptor beta chain as medium-sized. The antigen is undetermined. The CDR3 totals 14 residues. Germline-derived CDR1 and CDR2 are SQVTM and ANQGSEA. This sample is drawn from a study of CXCR3-negative and CXCR3-positive naive CD8 T cells. Overall study results and limits: Naive cells with CXCR3 showed TRB CDR3s that were more hydrophobic than those in CXCR3-negative naive cells. Most assays were run on fresh PBMCs (CXCR3 expression partially decreased after cryopreservation). Both naive subsets carried similar amounts of surface CD5, so TCR strength was inferred from TRB CDR3 properties. For memory CD8+ cells diversity was much lower, but both naive subsets had comparably high diversity.

It was by 5' RACE with UMI labels that the TRB cDNA libraries were prepared. TCRdb reprocessed the 5' RACE reads, with one entry per CDR3 protein and no DNA. Its table lists about 6,900 distinct CDR3 sequences. The origin of this receptor is a human donor in good health. Some clones in this sample may be carry-over from other donors' samples. The rearrangement joins TRBV29-1 to TRBJ2-1; TCRdb's assignment of TRBD1 cannot be checked, as there is no DNA. The specimen was naive CXCR3+ CD8+ T cells from blood. Subset in this sample: CD45RO-CCR7+CD27+CD95- naive CD8+ T cells expressing CXCR3 (TNR3+). The CDR3 sequence: CSVEEGTGLYEQFF.